Each of the 5 T cell receptor beta chains below was sequenced from the same sample in a study of T cells in localized non-small cell lung cancer. Produced via immunoSEQ multiplex PCR; TCRdb's table is partial and in-frame only. Among around 24,000 clones listed, approximately 83% were seen once. The sample here was PBMCs, taken before any cancer treatment. The source is a man aged 35 to 70 with stage II lung adenocarcinoma.

The chain recombines TRBV10-3 with TRBJ1-2, with unresolved D. CDR1 is ENHRY, CDR2 SYGVKD, per germline. V lost 6 bases and J lost 10, with 12 bases in between. This CDR3 comprises 11 residues. The CDR3 region has the DNA TGTGCCATCAGGAAGGCCGCGGACTACACCTTC. Translation gives CAIRKAADYTF.

The chain joins TRBV5-1 to TRBJ1-1, with no clear D. The CDR3 totals 13 residues. Germline assignment: CDR1 SGHRS and CDR2 YFSETQ. Between the trimmed V and J ends, which lost 1 base and 1 base, there was a span of 5 bases. This CDR3 reads CASSLSQNTEAFF. The CDR3 DNA reads TGCGCCAGCAGCTTGTCCCAGAACACTGAAGCTTTCTTT. Looking up the rest from reference TRBV5-1 and TRBJ1-1 gives the full variable domain: KAGVTQTPRYLIKTRGQQVTLSCSPISGHRSVSWYQQTPGQGLQFLFEYFSETQRNKGNFPGRFSGRQFSNSRSEMNVSTLELGDSALYLCASSLSQNTEAFFGQGTRLTVV.

The chain has TRBV6-5 and TRBJ1-1, with D hard to call. V lost 2 bases, J lost 7 bases, and 17 bases lay in between. The CDR3 runs 15 residues. Germline CDR1 MNHEY, CDR2 SVGAGI. As DNA, the CDR3 is TGTGCCAGCAGTTACCTGGACGGCTCCGCAGATGAAGCTTTCTTT. This gives the protein CASSYLDGSADEAFF.

The chain links TRBV5-1 to TRBJ2-6; unclear D gene. Germline V gene lookup returns CDR1 SGHRS and CDR2 YFSETQ. CDR3 length: 16 amino acids. Trimming stripped 0 bases from V and 0 bases from J, with 7 bases between. CDR3 in DNA: TGCGCCAGCAGCTTGGAACGGTACTCTGGGGCCAACGTCCTGACTTTC. It specifies CASSLERYSGANVLTF.

The chain couples TRBV4-2 to TRBJ1-1, with D possibly matching TRBD1 (6 bases). Looked up from germline, CDR1 is LGHNA and CDR2 is YNFKEQ. V lost 1 base to trimming and J lost 5 bases, with 11 bases between them. The CDR3 has 14 residues. The CDR3: CASSQVGGNTEAFF. CDR3 coding DNA: TGTGCCAGCAGCCAAGTAGGGGGTAATACTGAAGCTTTCTTT.